These 9 T cell receptor beta chains were all obtained from the same sample, sequenced in a study of shared clonotypes between healthy human individuals. Sequencing used immunoSEQ multiplex PCR; TCRdb keeps in-frame clones, though not all of them. This table has 1.5 million to 2.5 million clones, approximately 95% appearing once. CD45RO-negative, CCR7-positively selected cells formed the naive CD8 fraction, excluding terminally differentiated effector memory CD45RA+ cells. Input material: naive CD8+ T cells sorted from blood. These receptors all stem from a man aged 18 to 29 in good health.

This chain connects TRBV11-2 to TRBJ2-5; D is perhaps TRBD2 (5 bases). V lost 3 bases and J 3 bases, leaving 8 bases between the germline ends. The germline V gene has CDR1 SGHAT and CDR2 FQNNGV. The CDR3 is 13 amino acids. CDR3 DNA: TGTGCCAGCAGCTTTGACGGGGAAGAGACCCAGTACTTC. As protein: CASSFDGEETQYF.

The genes are TRBV11-2 and TRBJ2-7; 12 bases line up with TRBD2. This CDR3 is 17 amino acids long. The V gene end was trimmed by 0 bases and the J gene end by 4 bases; junction bases not matched to a gene: 7. Germline assignment: CDR1 SGHAT and CDR2 FQNNGV. CDR3 sequence (DNA): TGTGCCAGCAGCTTAGATCCCCCGACTAGCGGGAGTTACGAGCAGTACTTC. Encoded protein: CASSLDPPTSGSYEQYF.

The V gene is TRBV4-3, the J gene TRBJ2-1; D not resolved. Germline V gene sequence: CDR1 LGHNA, CDR2 YSLEER. CDR3 length equals 13 residues. V lost 5 bases, J lost 5 bases, and 10 bases lay in between. The CDR3 is CASSEDPNNEQFF. The DNA for the CDR3 is TGCGCCAGCAGCGAGGATCCGAACAATGAGCAGTTCTTC.

This clone has just a few counts. The rearrangement joins TRBV2 to TRBJ1-2; 8 nucleotides agree with TRBD1. Germline V CDR1 and CDR2: SNHLY, FYNNEI. V lost 7 bases, J lost 0 bases, and 13 bases stayed unmatched. CDR3 length equals 17 residues. The CDR3 is CASTGPGQDYSNYGYTF. CDR3 coding DNA: TGTGCCAGCACCGGACCGGGACAGGACTATTCTAACTATGGCTACACCTTC.

The table lists this clone with a count of one. The V gene is TRBV5-8, the J gene TRBJ1-5, with 7 positions matching TRBD1. CDR3 size: 15 residues. Germline values: CDR1 SGHTS, CDR2 YDEGEE. The J segment lost 1 base and the V segment lost 4 bases, leaving 5 bases of the junction unmatched. The CDR3 sequence is CASSEGTASNQPQHF. The DNA of the CDR3 is TGTGCCAGCAGCGAAGGGACAGCCAGCAATCAGCCCCAGCATTTT.

The J gene is TRBJ2-2, the V gene TRBV25-1, with a tentative D call TRBD1 (5 bases). Trimming cost V 4 bases and J 4 bases, with 13 bases left between them. The CDR3 contains 15 residues. Germline CDR1 MGHDK, CDR2 SYGVNS. For the CDR3, the DNA is TGTGCCAGCAGTGTCGAACAGGTTCCCACCGGGGAGCTGTTTTTT. It translates to CASSVEQVPTGELFF.

The chain links TRBV11-2 to TRBJ2-5, with TRBD2 as a possible D gene (5 bases). Germline CDR1 SGHAT, CDR2 FQNNGV. Trimming removed 6 bases from V and 5 bases from J, with 16 bases in between. There are 14 residues in the CDR3. In DNA form, the CDR3 reads TGTGCCAGCAGTCCGGACTTGTCTTGGGAGACCCAGTACTTC. Encoded protein: CASSPDLSWETQYF.

This chain joins TRBV9 and TRBJ1-4; D gene uncertain. In germline, CDR1 is SGDLS, CDR2 YYNGEE. Deletions cut 0 bases from V and 12 bases from J, with 12 bases between. This CDR3 is built from 13 residues. CDR3 nucleotide sequence: TGTGCCAGCAGCGTAGGGGGATTGGGCGAACTGTTTTTT. Protein sequence: CASSVGGLGELFF. The full variable domain, with the rest looked up from reference TRBV9 and TRBJ1-4, is DSGVTQTPKHLITATGQRVTLRCSPRSGDLSVYWYQQSLDQGLQFLIQYYNGEERAKGNILERFSAQQFPDLHSELNLSSLELGDSALYFCASSVGGLGELFFGSGTQLSVL.

The chain recombines TRBV7-3 with TRBJ1-5; D ambiguous. The CDR3 is 10 residues long. V lost 5 bases and J lost 7, with 3 bases in between. Germline CDR1 is SGHTA and CDR2 is FQGTGA. The DNA for the CDR3 is TGTGCCAGCAGCCCCCAGCCCCAGCATTTT. This sequence encodes CASSPQPQHF.